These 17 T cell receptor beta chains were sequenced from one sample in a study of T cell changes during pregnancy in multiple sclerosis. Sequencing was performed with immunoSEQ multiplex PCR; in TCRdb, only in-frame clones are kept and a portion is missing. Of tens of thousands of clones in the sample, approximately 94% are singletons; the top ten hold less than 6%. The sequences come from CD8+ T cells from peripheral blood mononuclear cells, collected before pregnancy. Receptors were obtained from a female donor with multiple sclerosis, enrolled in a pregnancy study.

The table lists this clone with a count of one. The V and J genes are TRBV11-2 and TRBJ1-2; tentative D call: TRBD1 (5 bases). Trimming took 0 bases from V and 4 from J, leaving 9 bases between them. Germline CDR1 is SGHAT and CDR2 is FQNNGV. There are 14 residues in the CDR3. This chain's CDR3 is CASSLDGGGYGYTF. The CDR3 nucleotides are TGTGCCAGCAGCTTAGATGGGGGGGGCTATGGCTACACCTTC.

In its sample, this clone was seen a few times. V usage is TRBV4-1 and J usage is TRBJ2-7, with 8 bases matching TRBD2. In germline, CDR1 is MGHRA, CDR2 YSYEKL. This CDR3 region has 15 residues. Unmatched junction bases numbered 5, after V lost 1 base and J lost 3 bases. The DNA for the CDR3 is TGCGCCAGCAGCCAAGTTCTAGCGGGCAACTACGAGCAGTACTTC. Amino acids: CASSQVLAGNYEQYF.

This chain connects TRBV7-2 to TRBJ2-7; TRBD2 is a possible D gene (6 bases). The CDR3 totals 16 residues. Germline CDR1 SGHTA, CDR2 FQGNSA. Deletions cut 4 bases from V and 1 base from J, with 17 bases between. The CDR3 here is CASSWGGTGYSYEQYF. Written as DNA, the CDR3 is TGTGCCAGCAGCTGGGGCGGGACTGGATATTCCTACGAGCAGTACTTC.

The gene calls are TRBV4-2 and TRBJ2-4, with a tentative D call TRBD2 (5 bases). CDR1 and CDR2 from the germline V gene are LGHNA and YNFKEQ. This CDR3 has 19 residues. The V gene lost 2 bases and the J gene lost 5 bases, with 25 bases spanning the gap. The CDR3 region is CASSQNVWGSASHENIQYF. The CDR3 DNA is TGTGCCAGCAGCCAAAATGTATGGGGTAGCGCCTCCCACGAAAACATTCAGTACTTC.

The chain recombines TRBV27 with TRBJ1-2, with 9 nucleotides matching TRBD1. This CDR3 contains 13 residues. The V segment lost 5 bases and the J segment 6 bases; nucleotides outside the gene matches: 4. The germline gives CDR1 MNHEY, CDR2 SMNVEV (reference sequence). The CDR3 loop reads CASSLTGGHGYTF. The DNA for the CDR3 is TGTGCCAGCAGTCTGACAGGGGGTCATGGCTACACCTTC.

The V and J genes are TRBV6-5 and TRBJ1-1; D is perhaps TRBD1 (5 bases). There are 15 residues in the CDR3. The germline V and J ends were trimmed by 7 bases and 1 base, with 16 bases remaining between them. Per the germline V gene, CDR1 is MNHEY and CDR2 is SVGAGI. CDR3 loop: CASNFPGGENTEAFF. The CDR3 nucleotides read TGTGCCAGCAATTTCCCTGGGGGGGAGAACACTGAAGCTTTCTTT.

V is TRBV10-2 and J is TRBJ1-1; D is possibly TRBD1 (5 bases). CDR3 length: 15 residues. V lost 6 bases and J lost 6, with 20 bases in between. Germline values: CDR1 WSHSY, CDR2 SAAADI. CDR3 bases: TGCGCCAGCAGAGAACCAGGGATGGAACACCCTGAAGCTTTCTTT. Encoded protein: CASREPGMEHPEAFF.

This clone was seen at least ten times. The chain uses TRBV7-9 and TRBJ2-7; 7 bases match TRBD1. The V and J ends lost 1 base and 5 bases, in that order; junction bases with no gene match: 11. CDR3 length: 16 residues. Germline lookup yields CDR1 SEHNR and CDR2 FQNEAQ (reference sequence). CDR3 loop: CASSLVTGARLHEQYF. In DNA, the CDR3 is TGTGCCAGCAGCTTAGTAACAGGGGCCCGCCTCCACGAGCAGTACTTC.

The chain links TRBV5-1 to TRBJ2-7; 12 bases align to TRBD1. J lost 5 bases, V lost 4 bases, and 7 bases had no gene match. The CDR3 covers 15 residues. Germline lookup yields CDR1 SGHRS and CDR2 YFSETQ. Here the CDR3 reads CASSPRDRGRDEQYF. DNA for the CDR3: TGCGCCAGCAGCCCCCGGGACAGGGGGCGCGACGAGCAGTACTTC.

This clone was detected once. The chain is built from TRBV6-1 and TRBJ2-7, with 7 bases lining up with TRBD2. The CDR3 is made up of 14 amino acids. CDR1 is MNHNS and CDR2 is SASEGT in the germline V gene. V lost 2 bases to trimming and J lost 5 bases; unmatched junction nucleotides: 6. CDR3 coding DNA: TGTGCCAGCAGTGAATTGGAGGGAGGGAACGAGCAGTACTTC. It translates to CASSELEGGNEQYF.

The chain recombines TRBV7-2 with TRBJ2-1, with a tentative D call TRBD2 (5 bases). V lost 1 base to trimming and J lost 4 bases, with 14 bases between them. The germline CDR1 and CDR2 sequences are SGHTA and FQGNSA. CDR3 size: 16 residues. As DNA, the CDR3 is TGTGCCAGCAGCTTAGGGTGGGGTGAGGGTTACAATGAGCAGTTCTTC. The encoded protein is CASSLGWGEGYNEQFF. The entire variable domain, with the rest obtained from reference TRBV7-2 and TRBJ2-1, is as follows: GAGVSQSPSNKVTEKGKDVELRCDPISGHTALYWYRQSLGQGLEFLIYFQGNSAPDKSGLPSDRFSAERTGGSVSTLTIQRTQQEDSAVYLCASSLGWGEGYNEQFFGPGTRLTVL.

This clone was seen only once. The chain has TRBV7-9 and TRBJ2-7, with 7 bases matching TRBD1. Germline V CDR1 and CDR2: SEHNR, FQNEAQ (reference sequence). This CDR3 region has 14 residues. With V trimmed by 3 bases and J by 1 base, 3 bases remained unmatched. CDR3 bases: TGTGCCAGCAGCTTCCGGGACAGATCCTACGAGCAGTACTTC. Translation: CASSFRDRSYEQYF.

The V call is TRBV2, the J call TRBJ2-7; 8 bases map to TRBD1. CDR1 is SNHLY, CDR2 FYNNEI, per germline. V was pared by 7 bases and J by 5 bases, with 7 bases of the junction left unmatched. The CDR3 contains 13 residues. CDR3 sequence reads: CASTGQGAHEQYF. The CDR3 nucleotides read TGTGCCAGCACCGGGCAGGGGGCCCACGAGCAGTACTTC.

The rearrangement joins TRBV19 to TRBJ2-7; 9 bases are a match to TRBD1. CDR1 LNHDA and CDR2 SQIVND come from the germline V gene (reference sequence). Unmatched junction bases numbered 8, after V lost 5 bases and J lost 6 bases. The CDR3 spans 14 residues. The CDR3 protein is CASSVGTGRGEQYF. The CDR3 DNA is TGTGCCAGTAGTGTAGGGACAGGGCGAGGCGAGCAGTACTTC.

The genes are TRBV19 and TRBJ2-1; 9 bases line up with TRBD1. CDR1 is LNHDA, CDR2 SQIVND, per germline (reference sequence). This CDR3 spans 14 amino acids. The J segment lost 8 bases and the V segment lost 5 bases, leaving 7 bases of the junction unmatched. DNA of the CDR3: TGTGCCAGTAGTTGGGGGACAGGGTCATATGAGCAGTTCTTC. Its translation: CASSWGTGSYEQFF.

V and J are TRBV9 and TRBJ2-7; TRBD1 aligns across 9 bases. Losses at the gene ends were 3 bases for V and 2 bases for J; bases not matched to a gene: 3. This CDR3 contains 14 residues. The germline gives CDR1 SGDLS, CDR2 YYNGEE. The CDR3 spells CASSAGQGPYEQYF. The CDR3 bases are TGTGCCAGCAGCGCGGGACAGGGACCCTACGAGCAGTACTTC. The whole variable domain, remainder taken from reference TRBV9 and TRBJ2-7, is DSGVTQTPKHLITATGQRVTLRCSPRSGDLSVYWYQQSLDQGLQFLIQYYNGEERAKGNILERFSAQQFPDLHSELNLSSLELGDSALYFCASSAGQGPYEQYFGPGTRLTVT.

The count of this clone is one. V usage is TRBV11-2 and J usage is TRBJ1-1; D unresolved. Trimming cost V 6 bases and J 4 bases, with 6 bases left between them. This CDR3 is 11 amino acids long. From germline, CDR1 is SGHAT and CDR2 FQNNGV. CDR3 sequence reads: CASRFGTEAFF. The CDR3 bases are TGTGCCAGCAGATTCGGCACTGAAGCTTTCTTT.